This T cell receptor (beta chain) was obtained from a study of CDR3 diversity in severe acne. Germline CDR1 is SGHVS and CDR2 is FQNEAQ. CDR3 length: 14 residues. V dropped 5 bases and J dropped 4; count of bases not matched to a gene: 6. TCRdb re-called the PCR reads through MiXCR, storing one row per CDR3 protein. The table shows about 84,000 distinct CDR3 sequences, with under 60% occurring only once. The sequenced material came from blood. The TCR comes from a male donor in good health, without acne. This chain connects TRBV7-8 to TRBJ2-7, with 9 nucleotides matching TRBD2. CDR3 coding DNA: TGTGCCAGCAGCCAAGGACTAGCGACTTACGAGCAGTACTTC. It is translated as CASSQGLATYEQYF.